This record looks at one TCR beta chain sequence and its context. No antigen is known for it. This specimen comes from a study of CD8 T cells in ankylosing spondylitis. This CDR3 comprises 12 residues. The V and J ends lost 6 bases and 6 bases respectively, with 15 bases between them. The germline V gene has CDR1 DFQATT and CDR2 SNEGSKA (reference sequence). It was by quantitative 5'-RACE with molecular barcodes that TCR beta libraries were made. MiXCR, applied by TCRdb to the 5' RACE reads, yields one record per CDR3 protein. The sample holds around 770,000 distinct CDR3 sequences, roughly 19% seen once. Study conclusions and caveats: Reportedly, matched ankylosing spondylitis synovial fluid was significantly enriched for disease-linked clones. There was a TCR beta motif, made of eight highly homologous variants, that appeared characteristic of ankylosing spondylitis blood.

This sequence was found in a male donor with ankylosing spondylitis. The sequencing sample was made of blood, either unsorted or a sorted T cell fraction (not recorded which). V usage is TRBV20-1 and J usage is TRBJ2-7, with D perhaps matching TRBD1 (5 bases). The CDR3 DNA reads as TGCAGTGCCACAGGCGCTACTGCCGAGCAGTACTTC. As protein: CSATGATAEQYF.